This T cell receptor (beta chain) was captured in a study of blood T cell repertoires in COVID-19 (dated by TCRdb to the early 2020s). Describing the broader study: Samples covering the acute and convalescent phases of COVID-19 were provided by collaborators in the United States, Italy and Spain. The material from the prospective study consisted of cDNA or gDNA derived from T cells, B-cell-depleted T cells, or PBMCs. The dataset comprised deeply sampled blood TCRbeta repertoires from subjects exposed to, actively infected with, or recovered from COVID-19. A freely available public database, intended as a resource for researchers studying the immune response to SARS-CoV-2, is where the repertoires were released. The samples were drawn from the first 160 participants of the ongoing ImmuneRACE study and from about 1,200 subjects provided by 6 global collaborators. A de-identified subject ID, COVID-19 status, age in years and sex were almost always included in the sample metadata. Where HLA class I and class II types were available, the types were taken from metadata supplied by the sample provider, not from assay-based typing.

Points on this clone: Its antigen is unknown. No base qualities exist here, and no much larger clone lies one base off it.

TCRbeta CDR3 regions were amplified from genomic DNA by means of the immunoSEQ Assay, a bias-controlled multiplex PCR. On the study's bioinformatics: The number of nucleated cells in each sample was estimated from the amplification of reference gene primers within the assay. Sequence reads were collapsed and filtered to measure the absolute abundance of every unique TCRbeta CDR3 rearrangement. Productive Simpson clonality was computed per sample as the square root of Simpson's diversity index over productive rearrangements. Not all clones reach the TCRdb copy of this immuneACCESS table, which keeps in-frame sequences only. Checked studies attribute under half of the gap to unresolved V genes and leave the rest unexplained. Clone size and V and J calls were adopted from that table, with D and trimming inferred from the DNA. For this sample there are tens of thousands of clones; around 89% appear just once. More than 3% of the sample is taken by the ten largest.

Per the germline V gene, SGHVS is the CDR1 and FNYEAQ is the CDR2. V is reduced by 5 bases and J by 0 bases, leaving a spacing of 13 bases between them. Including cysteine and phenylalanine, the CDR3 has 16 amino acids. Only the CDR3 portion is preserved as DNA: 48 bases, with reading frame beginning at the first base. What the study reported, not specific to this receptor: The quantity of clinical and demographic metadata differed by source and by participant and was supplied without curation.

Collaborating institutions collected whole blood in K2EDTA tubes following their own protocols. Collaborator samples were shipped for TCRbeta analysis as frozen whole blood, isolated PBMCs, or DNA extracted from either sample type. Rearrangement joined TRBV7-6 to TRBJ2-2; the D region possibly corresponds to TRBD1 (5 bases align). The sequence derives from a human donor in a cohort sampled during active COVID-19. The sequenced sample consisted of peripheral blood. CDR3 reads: CASSPSGRANTGELFF. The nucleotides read TGTGCCAGCAGCCCATCGGGCAGGGCGAACACCGGGGAGCTGTTTTTT.